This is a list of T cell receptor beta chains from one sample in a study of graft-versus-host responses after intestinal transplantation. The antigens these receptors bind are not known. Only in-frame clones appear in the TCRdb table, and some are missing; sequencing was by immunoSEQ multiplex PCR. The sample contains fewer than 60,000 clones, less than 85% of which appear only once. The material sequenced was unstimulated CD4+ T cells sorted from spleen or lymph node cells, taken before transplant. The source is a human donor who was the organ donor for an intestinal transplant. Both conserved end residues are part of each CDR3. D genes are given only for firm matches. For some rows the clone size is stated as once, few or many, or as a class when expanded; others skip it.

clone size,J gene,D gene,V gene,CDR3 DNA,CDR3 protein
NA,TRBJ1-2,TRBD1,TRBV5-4,TGTGCCAGCAGCTCACAGGGGGGAGACTATGGCTACACCTTC,CASSSQGGDYGYTF
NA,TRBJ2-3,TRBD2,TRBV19,TGTGCCAGTAGTAAACTAGCGGGAGGGGGCCCAGATACGCAGTATTTT,CASSKLAGGGPDTQYF
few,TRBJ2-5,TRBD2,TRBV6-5,TGTGCCAGCAGACCCAGGGCGGGGGGAGAGACCCAGTACTTC,CASRPRAGGETQYF
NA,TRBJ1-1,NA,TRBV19,TGTGCCAGTAGTACCCCCGGGACCCTTCAAGGTTCTTTCTTT,CASSTPGTLQGSFF
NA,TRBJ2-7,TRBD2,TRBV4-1,TGCGCCAGCAGCCCTAGCGGGGGATACGAGCAGTACTTC,CASSPSGGYEQYF
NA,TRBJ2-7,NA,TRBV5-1,TGCGCCAGCAGCTTGGGACACTCCTACGAGCAGTACTTC,CASSLGHSYEQYF
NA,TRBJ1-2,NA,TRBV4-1,TGCGCCAGCAGCCAAGCGTCGGGGGGTAACACCTTC,CASSQASGGNTF
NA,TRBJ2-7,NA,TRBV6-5,TGTGCCAGCAGCCTGAGAAGAGACGAGCAGTACTTC,CASSLRRDEQYF
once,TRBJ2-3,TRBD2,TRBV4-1,TGCGCCAGCAGCCAGGATACTAGCGGGGGGCAGTATTTT,CASSQDTSGGQYF
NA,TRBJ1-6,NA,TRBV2,TGTGCCAGCACGACGGTCCAGGATTCACCCCTCCACTTT,CASTTVQDSPLHF
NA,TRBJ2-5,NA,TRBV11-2,TGTGCCAGCAGCTTAGGCTTTGAGGGTCGGGGGCCCCAGTACTTC,CASSLGFEGRGPQYF
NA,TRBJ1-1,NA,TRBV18,TGTGCCAGCTCACTCGGATGGGGGGGCTCGAACACTGAAGCTTTCTTT,CASSLGWGGSNTEAFF
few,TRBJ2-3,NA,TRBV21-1,TGTGCCAGCAGCCGGGGGGGGACTAGATCAGATACGCAGTATTTT,CASSRGGTRSDTQYF
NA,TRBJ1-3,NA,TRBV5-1,TGCGCCAGCAGCTTGGACACGAGGACATCTGGAAACACCATATATTTT,CASSLDTRTSGNTIYF
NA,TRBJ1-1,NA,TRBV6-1,TGTGCCAGCAGTGATGGTTCTACAGGGAACACTGAAGCTTTCTTT,CASSDGSTGNTEAFF
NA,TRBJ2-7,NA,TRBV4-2,TGTGCCAGCAGCCCCTCCGACAACTACGAGCAGTACTTC,CASSPSDNYEQYF
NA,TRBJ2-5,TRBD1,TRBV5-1,TGCGCCAGCAGGAGGACGGGACAGTCCCAAGAGACCCAGTACTTC,CASRRTGQSQETQYF
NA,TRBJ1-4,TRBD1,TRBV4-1,TGCGCCAGCAGCCAACCGGGACAGGGCGAAAAACTGTTTTTT,CASSQPGQGEKLFF
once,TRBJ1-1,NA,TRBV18,TGTGCCAGCTCACCAGAACAAACGAACACTGAAGCTTTCTTT,CASSPEQTNTEAFF
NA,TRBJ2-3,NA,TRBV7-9,TGTGCCAGCAGCCTCTCCGGGGCAGATACGCAGTATTTT,CASSLSGADTQYF
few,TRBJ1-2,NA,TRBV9,TGTGCCAGCAGCGTCGCAGGGCTTGGCTACACCTTC,CASSVAGLGYTF
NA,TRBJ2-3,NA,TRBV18,TGTGCCAGCTCACCTACCACAGATACGCAGTATTTT,CASSPTTDTQYF
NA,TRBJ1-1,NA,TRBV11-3,TGTGCCAGCAGCCCGAGGGTTAACACTGAAGCTTTCTTT,CASSPRVNTEAFF
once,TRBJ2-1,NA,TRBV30,TGTGCCTGGAGTGGGACTAAGCCCTACAATGAGCAGTTCTTC,CAWSGTKPYNEQFF
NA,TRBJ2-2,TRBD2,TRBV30,TGTGCCCGTAGCGGGAGTGGCGCCGGGGAGCTGTTTTTT,CARSGSGAGELFF
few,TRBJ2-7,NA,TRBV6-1,TGTGCCAGCAGAGTGGGGCATCCCACCCCCTACGAGCAGTACTTC,CASRVGHPTPYEQYF
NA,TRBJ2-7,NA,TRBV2,TGTGCCACCCGACTAGGGGAACGGAGCTCCTACGAGCAGTACTTC,CATRLGERSSYEQYF
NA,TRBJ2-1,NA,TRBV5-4,TGTGCCACTAGAAATCGGCGCTACAATGAGCAGTTCTTC,CATRNRRYNEQFF
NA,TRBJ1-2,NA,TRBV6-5,TGTGCCAGCAGGACCGACTATGGCTACACCTTC,CASRTDYGYTF
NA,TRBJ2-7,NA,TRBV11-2,TGTGCCAGCAGAATTAATGGCGCATTGGCGGACTACGAGCAGTACTTC,CASRINGALADYEQYF
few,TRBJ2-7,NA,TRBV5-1,TGCGCCAGCAGCTTGGCTTTCTCCTACGAGCAGTACTTC,CASSLAFSYEQYF
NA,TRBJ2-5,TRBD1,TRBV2,TGTGCCAGCAGTTGGGACAGGGGAAAAGAGACCCAGTACTTC,CASSWDRGKETQYF
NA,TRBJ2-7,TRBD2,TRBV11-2,TGTGCCAGCAGCTTAGGGGACTACTCCTACGAGCAGTACTTC,CASSLGDYSYEQYF
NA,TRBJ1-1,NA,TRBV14,TGTGCCAGCAGCCAAGATCTGGAAACTGAAGCTTTCTTT,CASSQDLETEAFF
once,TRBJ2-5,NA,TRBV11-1,TGTGCCAGCAGCTTAAGGCCACAAGAGACCCAGTACTTC,CASSLRPQETQYF
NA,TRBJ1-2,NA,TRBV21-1,TGTGCCAGCAGCAACTATGGCTACACCTTC,CASSNYGYTF
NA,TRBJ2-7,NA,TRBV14,TGTGCCAGCAGCCAAGTCCGGGCCAAGGGGAGTGGCGACGAGCAGTACTTC,CASSQVRAKGSGDEQYF